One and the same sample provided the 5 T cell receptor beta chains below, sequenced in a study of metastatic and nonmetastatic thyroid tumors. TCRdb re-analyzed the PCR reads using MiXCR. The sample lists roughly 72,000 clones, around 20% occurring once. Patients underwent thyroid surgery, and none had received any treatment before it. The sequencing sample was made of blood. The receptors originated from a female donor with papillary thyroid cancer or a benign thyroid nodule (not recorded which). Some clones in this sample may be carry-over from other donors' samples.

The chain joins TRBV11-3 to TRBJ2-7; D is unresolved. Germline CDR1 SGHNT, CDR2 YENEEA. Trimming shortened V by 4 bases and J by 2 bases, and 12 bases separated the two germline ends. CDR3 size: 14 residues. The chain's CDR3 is CASSSTLQTYEQYF. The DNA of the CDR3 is TGTGCCAGCAGCTCAACCCTCCAGACCTACGAGCAGTACTTC.

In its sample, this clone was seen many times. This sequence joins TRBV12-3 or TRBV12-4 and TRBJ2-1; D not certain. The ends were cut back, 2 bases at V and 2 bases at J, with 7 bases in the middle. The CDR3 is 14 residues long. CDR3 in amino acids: CASSLSGTYNEQFF. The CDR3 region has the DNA TGTGCCAGCAGTTTATCTGGGACCTACAATGAGCAGTTCTTC.

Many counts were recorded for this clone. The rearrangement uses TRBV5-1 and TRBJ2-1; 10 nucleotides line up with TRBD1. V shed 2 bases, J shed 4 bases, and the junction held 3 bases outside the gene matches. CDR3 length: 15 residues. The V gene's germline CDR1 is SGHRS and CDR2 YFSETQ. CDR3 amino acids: CASSFGQGVYNEQFF. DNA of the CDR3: TGCGCCAGCAGCTTCGGACAGGGGGTTTACAATGAGCAGTTCTTC.

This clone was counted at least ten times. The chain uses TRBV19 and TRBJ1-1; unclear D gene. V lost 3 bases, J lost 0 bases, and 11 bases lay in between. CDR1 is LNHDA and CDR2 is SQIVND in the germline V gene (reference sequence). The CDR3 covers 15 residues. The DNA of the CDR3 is TGTGCCAGTAGTATGTCCGGAAGAATGAACACTGAAGCTTTCTTT. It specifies CASSMSGRMNTEAFF.

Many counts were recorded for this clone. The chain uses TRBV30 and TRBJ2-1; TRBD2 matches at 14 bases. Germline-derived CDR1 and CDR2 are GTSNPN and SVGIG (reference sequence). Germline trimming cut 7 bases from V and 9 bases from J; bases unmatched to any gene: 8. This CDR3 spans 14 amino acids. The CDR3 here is CASLGTSGSSEQFF. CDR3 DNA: TGTGCCTCCCTTGGGACTAGCGGGAGTAGTGAGCAGTTCTTC.